This T cell receptor (beta chain) was captured in a study of T cells after yellow fever vaccination. V was trimmed by 6 bases and J by 6 bases, leaving 12 bases between them. From germline, CDR1 is SQVTM and CDR2 ANQGSEA. The CDR3 sequence is 11 residues long. This clonotype was recorded a few times. The TCR cDNA carried a universal primer site and UMIs from 5'RACE template switching. TCRdb redid the calling of the 5' RACE reads with MiXCR, one entry per CDR3 protein. The sample contains about 580,000 distinct CDR3 sequences, about 15% of which appear only once. The TCR sequence derives from a man between 18 and 35 years old who received the YFV17D yellow fever vaccine. The sequencing here drew on PBMCs, taken 5 days after the first yellow fever vaccination. This rearrangement joins TRBV29-1 to TRBJ2-7, with D possibly matching TRBD2 (6 bases). CDR3: CSVRHGGEQYF. The CDR3 DNA is TGCAGCGTCCGGCACGGGGGCGAGCAGTACTTC.